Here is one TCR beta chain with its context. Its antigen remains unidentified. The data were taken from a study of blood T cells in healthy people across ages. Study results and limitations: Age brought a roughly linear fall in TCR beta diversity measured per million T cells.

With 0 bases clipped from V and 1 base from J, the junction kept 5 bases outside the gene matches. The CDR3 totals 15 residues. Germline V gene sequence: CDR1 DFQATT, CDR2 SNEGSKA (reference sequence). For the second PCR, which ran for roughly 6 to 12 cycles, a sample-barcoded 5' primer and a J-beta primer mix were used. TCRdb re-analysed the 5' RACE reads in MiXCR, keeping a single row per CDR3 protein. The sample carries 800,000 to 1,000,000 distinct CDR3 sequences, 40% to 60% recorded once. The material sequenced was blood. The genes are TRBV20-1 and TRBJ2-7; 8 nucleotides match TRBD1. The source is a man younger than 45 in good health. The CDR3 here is CSAREGQGQSYEQYF. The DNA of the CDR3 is TGCAGTGCTAGAGAAGGACAGGGTCAATCCTACGAGCAGTACTTC.